The clone carrying this T cell receptor beta chain was seen ten or more times. Its cognate antigen is unknown. The sample comes from a study of T cells after yellow fever vaccination. TCR cDNA, made by 5'RACE template switching, carried an added universal primer site and UMIs. TCRdb re-analysed the 5' RACE reads in MiXCR, keeping a single row per CDR3 protein. Of roughly 400,000 distinct CDR3 sequences listed, roughly 20% are singletons. Study-wide points: The study noted that FACS-sorted repertoires could contain abundant clonotypes contaminating from the bulk population.

Sample: PBMCs, taken before the yellow fever booster vaccination. The receptor was derived from a man aged 18 to 35 who received the YFV17D yellow fever vaccine.

The CDR3 DNA reads as TGTGCCAGCAGCTCCCAGGTTGGCTACGAGCAGTACTTC. Encoded protein: CASSSQVGYEQYF. The chain recombines TRBV6-2 or TRBV6-3 with TRBJ2-7; no firm D call. Germline lookup yields CDR1 MNHEY and CDR2 SVGEGT. There are 13 residues in the CDR3. V was clipped by 6 bases and J by 3 bases, with 12 bases between them.